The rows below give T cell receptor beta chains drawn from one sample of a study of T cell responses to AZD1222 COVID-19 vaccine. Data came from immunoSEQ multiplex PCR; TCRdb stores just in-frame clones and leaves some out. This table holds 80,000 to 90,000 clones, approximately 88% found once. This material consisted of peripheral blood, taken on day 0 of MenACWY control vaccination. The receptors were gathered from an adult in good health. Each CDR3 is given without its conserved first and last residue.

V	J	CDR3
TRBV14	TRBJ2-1	ASSQAKGHVYNEQF
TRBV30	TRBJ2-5	AWNRRGETQY
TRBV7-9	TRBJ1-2	ASSFSQIANYGYT
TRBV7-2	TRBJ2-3	ASSPGQATDTQY
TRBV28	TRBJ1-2	ASSPSGFYGYT
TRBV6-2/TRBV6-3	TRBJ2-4	ASSYSRGWRNIQY
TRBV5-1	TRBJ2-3	ASSLGTGETDTQY
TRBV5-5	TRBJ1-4	ASSFTGDNEKLF
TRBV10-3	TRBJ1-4	AIRGDNEKLF
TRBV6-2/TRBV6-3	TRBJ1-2	ASSDYRGLDYGYT
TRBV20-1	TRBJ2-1	SASRLGKDEQF
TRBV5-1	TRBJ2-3	ASSDPRATDTQY
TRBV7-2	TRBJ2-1	ASTQLAPGYNEQF
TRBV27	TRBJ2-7	ASSSQGPLPPYEQY
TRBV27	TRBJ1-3	ASKGRSGNTIY
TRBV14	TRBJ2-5	ASSPIRGDRTYQETQY
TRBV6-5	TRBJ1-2	ASSQGQGSGGYT
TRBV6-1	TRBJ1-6	ASSEVAGDGSPLH
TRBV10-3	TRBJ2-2	AISWTDKPTGELF
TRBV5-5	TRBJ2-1	ASSLTLADYNEQF
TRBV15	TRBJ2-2	ATSRLGAMNTGELF
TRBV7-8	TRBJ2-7	ASSPRSGGIGSYEQY
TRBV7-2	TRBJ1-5	ASSPGQGLHQPQH
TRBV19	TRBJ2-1	ASSMSGGTVYNEQF
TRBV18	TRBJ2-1	ASSPPGLAGGPSYNEQF
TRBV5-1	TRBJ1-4	ASSLTATNEKLF
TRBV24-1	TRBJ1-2	ATSDGGPGFNYGYT
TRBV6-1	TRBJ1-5	ASSDLDRGREPQH
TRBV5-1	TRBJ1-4	ASSLTGSSNEKLF
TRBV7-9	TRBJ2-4	ASSLWPASPQY
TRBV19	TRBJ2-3	ASTRLAPPGGTQY
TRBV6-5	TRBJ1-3	ASHKGDTIY